The 5 T cell receptor beta chains below come from one sample, sequenced in a study of T cell responses to AZD1222 COVID-19 vaccine. Only in-frame clones appear in the TCRdb table, and some are missing; sequencing was by immunoSEQ multiplex PCR. The table lists 100,000 to 150,000 clones, more than 90% of them singletons. Sequencing used peripheral blood, obtained 28 days after the second AZD1222 dose. The receptors here all came from an adult who received the AZD1222 COVID-19 vaccine.

The rearrangement joins TRBV5-6 to TRBJ2-3, with 11 nucleotides matching TRBD2. The germline V gene encodes CDR1 SGHDT and CDR2 YYEEEE. The trim removed 0 bases at V and 5 bases at J, leaving 11 bases unmatched. This CDR3 spans 18 amino acids. The CDR3 is CASSLVSGALAGGDTQYF. CDR3 nucleotide sequence: TGTGCCAGCAGCTTGGTATCTGGGGCGCTAGCGGGGGGAGATACGCAGTATTTT.

The chain links TRBV14 to TRBJ1-1; perhaps TRBD1 as D (5 bases). Germline V gene data show CDR1 as SGHDN and CDR2 as FVKESK. The V gene lost 0 bases and the J gene lost 4 bases, with 12 bases spanning the gap. The CDR3 is made up of 15 amino acids. As DNA, the CDR3 is TGTGCCAGCAGCCAAGATCCGCGGGGGATCACTGAAGCTTTCTTT. It encodes CASSQDPRGITEAFF.

The chain joins TRBV30 to TRBJ2-3, with a tentative D call TRBD2 (6 bases). The CDR3 consists of 14 residues. The V gene lost 6 bases and the J gene lost 1 base, with 14 bases spanning the gap. Germline V CDR1 and CDR2: GTSNPN, SVGIG (reference sequence). The DNA of the CDR3 is TGTGCCTGCCACCGTGGAGGGGGCACAGATACGCAGTATTTT. Translated, it gives CACHRGGGTDTQYF.

The chain is built from TRBV27 and TRBJ2-3; the D gene is possibly TRBD2 (7 bases). Germline CDR1 reads MNHEY; CDR2 reads SMNVEV (reference sequence). CDR3 length: 17 amino acids. Trimming removed 0 bases from V and 1 base from J, with 14 bases in between. CDR3: CASSLSWVGGRTDTQYF. The CDR3 bases are TGTGCCAGCAGTTTATCGTGGGTGGGGGGGCGCACAGATACGCAGTATTTT.

This clone was seen a single time. J is TRBJ1-6 and V is TRBV4-2, with 8 bases identical to TRBD1. The V segment lost 1 base and the J segment 10 bases; nucleotides outside the gene matches: 6. From germline, CDR1 is LGHNA and CDR2 YNFKEQ. This CDR3 contains 15 residues. The CDR3 nucleotides read TGTGCCAGCAGCCAAGCGCCGGACAGGGTCTCACCCCTCCACTTT. This sequence encodes CASSQAPDRVSPLHF.